These T cell receptor beta chains were read from a single sample in a study of blood T cell repertoires in COVID-19. Some clones are missing from TCRdb's copy, which holds only in-frame ones; the method was immunoSEQ multiplex PCR. Altogether around 220,000 clones are present, 85% to 90% being singletons, with the ten largest covering 4.4%. Sequencing was carried out using peripheral blood. These receptors came from a man in his forties or fifties with acute or convalescent COVID-19. Each CDR3 is given without its conserved first and last residue.

J: TRBJ1-2; length: 13; V: TRBV18; CDR3: ASSPWGVSDYGYT
J: TRBJ2-7; length: 10; V: TRBV12-3/TRBV12-4; CDR3: ASSTGREEQY
J: TRBJ2-4; length: 10; V: TRBV29-1; CDR3: SVSPAQDIQY
J: TRBJ2-5; length: 9; V: TRBV5-1; CDR3: ASSIQETQY
J: TRBJ1-2; length: 11; V: TRBV12-3/TRBV12-4; CDR3: ASSRAVGAGYT
J: TRBJ1-5; length: 11; V: TRBV4-1; CDR3: ASSQDRGQPQH
J: TRBJ1-1; length: 12; V: TRBV18; CDR3: ASSPTAMNTEAF
J: TRBJ2-5; length: 14; V: TRBV4-1; CDR3: ASSPRGTTNQETQY
J: TRBJ2-7; length: 12; V: TRBV5-1; CDR3: ASSTQGTDYEQY
J: TRBJ1-1; length: 13; V: TRBV14; CDR3: ASSRPRGVWTEAF
J: TRBJ1-3; length: 13; V: TRBV2; CDR3: ASSAGFQGGNTIY
J: TRBJ1-1; length: 11; V: TRBV5-1; CDR3: ASSAGLNTEAF
J: TRBJ1-4; length: 13; V: TRBV6-6; CDR3: ASSGRGQAVEKLF
J: TRBJ2-3; length: 13; V: TRBV3-1/TRBV3-2; CDR3: ASSPGRGGTDTQY
J: TRBJ2-6; length: 15; V: TRBV5-1; CDR3: ASSVGPGAAGANVLT
J: TRBJ1-5; length: 15; V: TRBV19; CDR3: ASSRSRDREPGQPQH
J: TRBJ2-3; length: 15; V: TRBV27; CDR3: ASSSILRDRFTDTQY
J: TRBJ2-1; length: 10; V: TRBV6-5; CDR3: ASSRRDNEQF
J: TRBJ1-4; length: 13; V: TRBV5-1; CDR3: ASSLGGLKDEKLF
J: TRBJ1-1; length: 12; V: TRBV6-6; CDR3: ASSYFASNTEAF
J: TRBJ2-3; length: 14; V: TRBV5-4; CDR3: ASTLRLAGGTDTQY
J: TRBJ1-2; length: 10; V: TRBV6-6; CDR3: ASSRDTGGYT
J: TRBJ1-1; length: 13; V: TRBV7-9; CDR3: ASSLDSLGNTEAF
J: TRBJ2-7; length: 14; V: TRBV5-1; CDR3: ASSLAPTDRVGEQY
J: TRBJ2-1; length: 14; V: TRBV4-1; CDR3: ASSPLGGGGLNEQF
J: TRBJ1-2; length: 12; V: TRBV18; CDR3: ASSPSESGYGYT
J: TRBJ1-3; length: 15; V: TRBV4-1; CDR3: ASSHHRRGQGLNTIY
J: TRBJ1-2; length: 14; V: TRBV19; CDR3: ASSIGGGGLGYGYT
J: TRBJ2-3; length: 13; V: TRBV5-4; CDR3: ASSLGGTGADTQY
J: TRBJ2-3; length: 11; V: TRBV2; CDR3: ASSRQVPDTQY
J: TRBJ1-1; length: 13; V: TRBV7-2; CDR3: ASSLVRAAGSEAF
J: TRBJ2-7; length: 12; V: TRBV6-1; CDR3: ASRPGGSSHEQY
J: TRBJ2-5; length: 13; V: TRBV2; CDR3: ASRGWGTGSLRQY